This TCR beta chain stems from a study of cytomegalovirus exposure and HLA in healthy donors. General study results and limits: Confirmation was obtained in vitro that a few CMV-associated chains are specific for CMV antigens. Analyses of presence/absence relied on an assumption of roughly uniform sequencing depth across donors. Among TCR sequences, most were rare, though some public TCRs appeared in many donors.

When sampled, the donors appeared nominally healthy, though they likely had unrecorded immune exposures. As regards this clone: What it binds is unknown.

Trimming cost V 0 bases and J 1 base, with 18 bases left between them. This CDR3 region has 18 residues. From germline, CDR1 is SGHDT and CDR2 YYEEEE. PCR used 60 Vbeta primers and 13 Jbeta primers. Produced via immunoSEQ multiplex PCR; TCRdb's table is partial and in-frame only. The top ten hold approximately 6.5% of the sample, which has about 220,000 clones, 82% seen once. Sequenced: PBMCs. The TCR originated in a man aged 35-49 years in good health and CMV-seropositive. V and J are TRBV5-6 and TRBJ2-3; a possible D gene is TRBD2 (6 bases). The DNA for the CDR3 is TGTGCCAGCAGCTTGGACCGAGGGACTCCCAAGCGCACAGATACGCAGTATTTT. Protein: CASSLDRGTPKRTDTQYF.